This entry is about one TCR beta chain. This sample is part of a study of blood T cell repertoires in COVID-19. Study-level information: The United States, Italy and Spain supplied acute and convalescent COVID-19 samples.

Cohort assignment relied on participant-reported clinical history. Method: immunoSEQ multiplex PCR; TCRdb's copy keeps in-frame clones and lacks some. Of some 240,000 clones detected, about 86% appear once; the ten largest clones hold approximately 3.5%. Material for sequencing was PBMCs or T cells enriched from blood (not recorded which). The sequence derives from a woman aged 40 to 50 with acute COVID-19.

This CDR3 reads CASSSSGSDFTGELFF. The CDR3, as DNA: TGTGCCAGCAGCTCTAGCGGGAGTGATTTCACCGGGGAGCTGTTTTTT. This sequence joins TRBV13 and TRBJ2-2; 10 positions agree with TRBD2. Looked up from germline, CDR1 is PRHDT and CDR2 is FYEKMQ (reference sequence). This CDR3 is built from 16 residues. V lost 4 bases and J lost 4; bases outside the gene matches: 6.